Sequencing of this T cell receptor beta chain was carried out in a study of cytomegalovirus exposure and HLA in healthy donors (dated by TCRdb to 2015 to 2018). About the study as a whole: An earlier analysis of several hundred of the donors reported approximately 280 Gb of sequence data and approximately 120 million unique TCR beta sequences obtained from 180 million or so T cells. An early release covering more than 500 HLA-typed donors comprised 250 to 350 gigabases of sequencing data and around 86 million unique TCR sequences. Among the roughly 390 genotyped donors, 75% to 90% belonged to the genetic ancestry cluster associated with self-reported Caucasian donors. The aim of the study was to test whether cataloging public T cell receptors could identify signatures of past pathogen exposure. The study used immunosequencing to profile the T cell repertoires of some 600 subjects and linked those repertoires to cytomegalovirus serostatus. A separate validation cohort of approximately 130 different subjects was used in addition to the 666-subject first cohort. To predict cytomegalovirus infection status, the study brought together high-throughput TCR immunosequencing, statistical association of individual TCRs with disease status, and machine learning. In a later analysis, previously published TCR beta repertoires from roughly 710 donors were re-analyzed and high-resolution HLA genotyping was added so that TCR occurrence patterns could be studied. Rather than using new phenotypic data, the later analysis identified candidate immune exposures from TCR beta sequences and from how often those sequences occurred across donors. In an earlier analysis of 500 to 650 of the donors, high-throughput TCR beta sequencing was used to judge whether each TCR beta V gene segment behaved as functional or pseudogenic. Donor age, sex, ethnicity and CMV serostatus were collected together with the repertoire data. In a later genetic analysis, genome-wide SNP genotypes for about 55% of the roughly 700 donors were used, and that subset was treated as a discovery cohort. Every discovery cohort repertoire had been produced on one sequencing platform. HLA typing covered class I and class II loci at four-digit resolution. The number of typed donors differed by locus: about 620-640 for A, B, C, DRB1 and DQB1; approximately 540 for DQA1; roughly 600 for DPA1; and around 450 for DPB1. Because of strong linkage in the cohort, four to six DR-DQ haplotypes were treated as single units for association and clustering. Across approximately 420 genotyped donors of the cohort, an average of approximately 220,000 unique TCR beta nucleotide sequences per donor were sequenced, and roughly 18% of those sequences were non-productive. Overall study results and their limits: In a later analysis, several top co-occurrence clusters were reported to appear linked to parvovirus B19, influenza, CMV and Epstein-Barr virus. Correlated functional status among segregating V segments might reflect linkage disequilibrium, but an unknown experimental factor could not be ruled out. The earlier analysis of 587 of the donors excluded roughly 17 rarely observed V segments, including chromosome 9 orphons, because counts were too low. V-gene and J-gene trimming of TCR beta chains was associated with a missense DCLRE1C variant in a later genetic analysis, and the association was replicated in an independent cohort. Compared with the roughly 710-donor mean, donors in an Asian-associated ancestry cluster had fewer N-insertions in productive TCRs, according to a later genetic analysis. In a later analysis, TCR association rates were found to vary across HLA loci, with the most associated TCRs seen for DRB1 alleles and the fewest for HLA-C alleles. In vitro tests confirmed that a few of the cytomegalovirus-associated TCR beta chains recognize cytomegalovirus antigens. According to the authors, the approach could potentially be generalized to other disease states and immunological phenotypes. Presence/absence analyses assumed roughly uniform sequencing depth across donors, an assumption that may not hold. When HLA alleles, especially DR and DQ, strongly co-occurred, TCR associations were difficult to assign to individual alleles. A later analysis found that most CMV-associated TCR beta chains appeared HLA-restricted, with HLA associations seemingly driven largely by CMV exposure. Compared with equally common non-associated chains, HLA-associated TCR beta chains in a later analysis were more clonally expanded and had lower generation probabilities. Because some donors lacked HLA typing at each locus, the association tests relied only on the typed subset. While some public TCRs were present in many individuals, most TCR sequences turned up only very rarely across donors. A further reported finding was that TCR beta sequences accurately predicted the HLA-A and HLA-B alleles for most subjects in the first cohort. In an earlier analysis of approximately 600 of the donors, most TCR beta V segments were observed in productive rearrangements about 90% or about 30% of the time, broadly matching IMGT annotations. Cytomegalovirus status was reported to be diagnosed by the classifier with high specificity and sensitivity in both the original and validation cohorts. A cluster of highly shared sequence variants was judged likely to be a technical artifact of the sequencing pipeline. In the study, roughly 160 TCR beta chains were listed as associated with cytomegalovirus. The cohort was sequenced for TCR beta chains only, and without alpha or paired-chain data the features that could be detected were limited. The 87-base-pair reads could not distinguish some IMGT-functional V segments, including TRBV6-2 and TRBV6-3, so those segments were excluded. Immune exposure information for the cohort was limited to CMV serostatus. In a later analysis, 16,951 TCR beta sequences were associated with specific HLA alleles at a false discovery rate of 0.05.

V loses 4 bases at its end and J loses 4 bases; junction bases beyond the gene matches: 6. Reading the germline V gene gives CDR1 SGHRS and CDR2 YFSETQ. The CDR3 goes from the cysteine to the phenylalanine over 15 residues. Only CDR3 DNA remains: 45 bases, in frame from the first base. Library prep was done by the immunoSEQ multiplex PCR assay. A mixture of 60 forward primers for TCR Vbeta segments and 13 reverse primers for TCR Jbeta segments was used in the multiplex PCR. A multiplex PCR assay on genomic DNA amplified the CDR3 region of rearranged TCR beta genes. The amplified TCR beta libraries were sequenced on the Illumina HiSeq System as 87-base-pair reads. Processing in the source paper ran as follows. In a later analysis, tens of millions of unique TCR beta chains were counted across the 690 or so repertoires, and approximately 11 million of these chains were shared by at least two donors. To remove PCR and sequencing errors, raw reads were error-corrected and collapsed into unique sequences using a nearest-neighbor algorithm that merged closely related sequences. Alignment of CDR3 sequences to IMGT reference sequences was used to assign V, D and J gene segments. For a sequence to be retained, a match of at least six nucleotides to both a V gene segment and a J gene segment was required. A rearrangement was called productive if the CDR3 had no stop codons and remained in frame with V and J, and every other rearrangement was called non-productive. Following IMGT convention, CDR3 was defined as the stretch from the second conserved V-encoded cysteine up to the conserved J-encoded phenylalanine. Sequences without an unambiguous match to a single V gene segment were excluded from the earlier analysis of over 500 of the donors. In an earlier analysis of approximately 560 of the donors, a V segment was called functional when productive rearrangements were above 56.7%, and segregating when the standard deviation between donors exceeded 5%. A statistical classification framework was built to diagnose cytomegalovirus status from the catalog of TCR beta chain sequences. A later analysis assigned V and J genes by comparing TCR nucleotide sequences with IMGT/GENE-DB human TR gene sequences. The TCRdist pipeline was used in a later analysis to assign CDR3 sequences and most-parsimonious VDJ recombination scenarios. A later analysis defined each TCR beta chain by its CDR3 amino acid sequence plus V-gene family, and excluded reads lacking a unique V-gene family. A later analysis removed 450 to 600 highly shared, low-generation-probability nucleotide sequences to deal with suspected cross-contamination and a sequencing artifact. In a later analysis, a clonal expansion index for each public chain was calculated from normalized within-repertoire ranks of inferred template counts. In a later analysis, generation probabilities were computed with a VDJ recombination model fitted to out-of-frame rearrangements, and the resulting probabilities were checked against IGoR. A later analysis scored TCR-TCR, TCR-HLA and TCR-CMV co-occurrence with hypergeometric tests, applying a repertoire-size bias correction to TCR pairs. A later analysis estimated false discovery rates by permuting HLA or CMV assignments 20 times. In a later analysis, co-occurring TCRs were grouped using DBSCAN, with TCRdist sequence similarity added in when clustering inside HLA-allele-positive subsets. Repertoires with fewer than 30,000 or more than 120,000 public chains, plus five repertoires with anomalous nucleotide sharing, were excluded from co-occurrence clustering. TCRdb obtained this table from immuneACCESS and retained in-frame rearrangements with V and J assigned. These tables miss some clones; where compared with another copy, unresolved V genes account for less than half of the shortfall, and the remainder is unexplained. V and J calls and clone size are given by that table; D and trimming were obtained from the DNA. This sample has under 200,000 clones in its table, and roughly 78% of those were observed once. Of the sample, 3% to 3.5% falls within the top ten clones.

In total, approximately 690 healthy bone marrow donors made up the cohort. At the time of sampling, all cohort members were nominally healthy, though unrecorded immune exposures were likely present. The donor tested CMV seronegative and was one of the 352 seronegative cohort members. Each donor provided a peripheral blood sample, and peripheral blood mononuclear cells were used for TCR beta sequencing. Genomic DNA extraction from the blood cell samples was performed with the Qiagen DNeasy Blood Extraction Kit. About this clone itself: What antigen it recognizes has not been identified. Base quality data are lacking; no much larger clone is found one base away.

Sequenced: PBMCs. Recombination connected TRBV5-1 to TRBJ2-1; 9 bases in the middle match TRBD1. This TCR was sampled from a woman between 35 and 50 years old in good health and CMV-seronegative. Read as DNA, the sequence is TGCGCCAGCAGCACACAGGGGGCGGGGTACAATGAGCAGTTCTTC. Translation gives CASSTQGAGYNEQFF.